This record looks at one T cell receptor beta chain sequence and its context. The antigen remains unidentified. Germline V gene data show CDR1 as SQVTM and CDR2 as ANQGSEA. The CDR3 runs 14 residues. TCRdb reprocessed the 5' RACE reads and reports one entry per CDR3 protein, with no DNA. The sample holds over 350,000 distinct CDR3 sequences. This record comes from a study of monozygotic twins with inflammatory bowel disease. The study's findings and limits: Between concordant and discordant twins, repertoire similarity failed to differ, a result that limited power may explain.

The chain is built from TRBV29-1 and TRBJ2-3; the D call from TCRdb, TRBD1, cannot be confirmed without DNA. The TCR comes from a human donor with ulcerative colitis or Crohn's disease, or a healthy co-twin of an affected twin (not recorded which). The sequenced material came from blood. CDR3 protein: CSVGGAGATDTQYF.